Below, 2 T cell receptor beta chains from the same sample are listed, as sequenced in a study of blood T cell repertoires in COVID-19. The table came from immunoSEQ multiplex PCR; TCRdb's copy has only in-frame clones and leaves some out. The sample consists of 250,000 to 300,000 clones, approximately 85% of them appearing once. Sequencing was done on a sample of peripheral blood. The receptors stem from a man between 45 and 60 years old with active or convalescent COVID-19.

V usage is TRBV5-1 and J usage is TRBJ1-1, with 8 nucleotides matching TRBD1. Germline V lookup: CDR1 SGHRS, CDR2 YFSETQ. V was clipped by 3 bases and J by 2 bases; unmatched bases: 6. This CDR3 is 15 amino acids long. The CDR3: CASSWSGGANTEAFF. The DNA for the CDR3 is TGCGCCAGCAGCTGGTCAGGGGGCGCAAACACTGAAGCTTTCTTT.

The chain recombines TRBV19 with TRBJ1-5, with 11 bases matching TRBD1. After removal of 5 bases from V and 1 base from J, the junction contained 13 bases not matched to a gene. Germline V gene sequence: CDR1 LNHDA, CDR2 SQIVND (reference sequence). The CDR3 length is 19 residues. CDR3 sequence reads: CASSARFGTGGKSNQPQHF. CDR3 DNA sequence: TGTGCCAGTAGTGCGCGATTCGGGACAGGGGGTAAGAGCAATCAGCCCCAGCATTTT.